Each of the 22 T cell receptor beta chains below was sequenced from the same sample in a study of siplizumab effects on memory and regulatory T cells. The method was immunoSEQ multiplex PCR; TCRdb's version includes in-frame clones alone and lacks a portion of them. This sample carries about 97,000 clones, over 90% of them seen once, and the ten largest clones take 12%. What was sequenced was non-Treg CD4+ T cells sorted from blood. The receptors originated from a human donor in good health.

The V gene is TRBV19, the J gene TRBJ2-7, with 12 bases identical to TRBD1. The CDR3 loop spans 13 amino acids. V shed 10 bases and J 4 bases; nucleotides not matched to a gene: 5. Germline assignment: CDR1 LNHDA and CDR2 SQIVND (reference sequence). Here the CDR3 DNA reads TGTGCCACCAGGGACAGGGGGCGGTACGAGCAGTACTTC. It encodes CATRDRGRYEQYF. The full variable domain, its missing parts supplied by reference TRBV19 and TRBJ2-7, is DGGITQSPKYLFRKEGQNVTLSCEQNLNHDAMYWYRQDPGQGLRLIYYSQIVNDFQKGDIAEGYSVSREKKESFPLTVTSAQKNPTAFYLCATRDRGRYEQYFGPGTRLTVT.

V usage is TRBV4-1 and J usage is TRBJ1-3; D unresolved. Germline CDR1 reads MGHRA; CDR2 reads YSYEKL. CDR3 length: 17 residues. Deletions cut 0 bases from V and 0 bases from J, with 12 bases between. CDR3 DNA: TGCGCCAGCAGCCAAGATCCATTCAGACTCTCTGGAAACACCATATATTTT. Translation: CASSQDPFRLSGNTIYF.

The chain couples TRBV7-2 to TRBJ1-2, with D possibly TRBD1 on 5 matching bases. Per germline, CDR1 SGHTA and CDR2 FQGNSA. The germline V and J ends were trimmed by 5 bases and 8 bases, with 18 bases remaining between them. The CDR3 totals 14 residues. The CDR3 loop reads CASSPYRLAYGYTF. As DNA, the CDR3 is TGTGCCAGCAGCCCGTACAGGCTCGCTTACGGCTACACCTTC.

V is TRBV5-1 and J is TRBJ2-2; D may be TRBD1 or TRBD2 (5 bases each). Trimming took off 3 bases at V and 1 base at J, with 10 bases between the two ends. This CDR3 comprises 15 residues. The germline V gene encodes CDR1 SGHRS and CDR2 YFSETQ. The CDR3 region has the DNA TGCGCCAGCAGCTGGGACGGTGAGAACACCGGGGAGCTGTTTTTT. Translation gives CASSWDGENTGELFF.

This rearrangement joins TRBV10-3 to TRBJ2-3; 12 positions agree with TRBD2. Germline V gives CDR1 ENHRY, CDR2 SYGVKD. The CDR3 has 14 amino acids. After removal of 10 bases from V and 2 bases from J, the junction contained 4 bases not matched to a gene. The CDR3 coding sequence is TGTGCCACGGGACTAGCGGGCCTCACAGATACGCAGTATTTT. Translating it yields CATGLAGLTDTQYF.

This clone was found a few times. The chain has TRBV6-5 and TRBJ2-1; 10 bases align to TRBD1. The CDR3 has 13 residues. Looked up from germline, CDR1 is MNHEY and CDR2 is SVGAGI. The junction had 6 bases not matched to a gene; V was cut back by 7 bases and J by 9 bases. The CDR3 coding sequence is TGTGCCAGCAACGACAGGGGGCCGGGTGAGCAGTTCTTC. It specifies CASNDRGPGEQFF.

The chain employs TRBV9 and TRBJ2-2; 8 nucleotides align to TRBD2. The CDR3 sequence is 16 residues long. With 0 bases clipped from V and 5 bases from J, the junction kept 6 bases outside the gene matches. The germline CDR1 and CDR2 sequences are SGDLS and YYNGEE. The CDR3 sequence is CASSVAAGGRTGELFF. The CDR3 nucleotides read TGTGCCAGCAGCGTAGCGGCGGGAGGAAGGACCGGGGAGCTGTTTTTT.

The chain employs TRBV7-2 and TRBJ2-5, with 7 bases lining up with TRBD1. V lost 0 bases to trimming and J lost 2 bases; unmatched junction nucleotides: 9. CDR3 length: 17 residues. Per the germline V gene, CDR1 is SGHTA and CDR2 is FQGNSA. The CDR3 spells CASSLASRSQGQETQYF. The DNA of the CDR3 is TGTGCCAGCAGCTTAGCCTCCCGGTCACAGGGGCAAGAGACCCAGTACTTC.

V and J are TRBV5-1 and TRBJ2-7; D is uncertain. V dropped 2 bases and J dropped 7 bases, with 13 bases sitting between them. The CDR3 spans 13 residues. The germline gives CDR1 SGHRS, CDR2 YFSETQ. Written as DNA, the CDR3 is TGCGCCAGCAGCTTAGGACCAGTCGAAGAGCAGTACTTC. Its protein product is CASSLGPVEEQYF.

This clone was counted a single time. The chain joins TRBV29-1 to TRBJ2-1; D possibly corresponds to TRBD2 (6 bases). V lost 7 bases to trimming and J lost 6 bases, with 10 bases between them. The V gene's germline CDR1 is SQVTM and CDR2 ANQGSEA. The CDR3 runs to 11 residues. This CDR3 reads CSGGDFNEQFF. The DNA of the CDR3 is TGCAGCGGAGGGGACTTCAATGAGCAGTTCTTC.

The chain links TRBV18 to TRBJ1-5; D is unclear. V lost 3 bases and J lost 7, with 13 bases in between. The CDR3 runs to 14 residues. Looked up from germline, CDR1 is KGHSH and CDR2 is LQKENI. CDR3 in DNA: TGTGCCAGCTCACCGCAGAGAGTGGGGCAGCCCCAGCATTTT. As protein: CASSPQRVGQPQHF.

The chain has TRBV11-1 and TRBJ2-1, with D unclear. The CDR3 has 12 amino acids. V was shortened by 6 bases and J by 7 bases, with 10 bases between the two germline ends. The germline CDR1 and CDR2 sequences are SGHAT and FQDESV (reference sequence). This CDR3 is CASSQSRNEQFF. CDR3 sequence (DNA): TGTGCCAGCAGTCAAAGTAGGAATGAGCAGTTCTTC.

The chain links TRBV12-5 to TRBJ1-1; TRBD1 aligns across 8 bases. The CDR3 is 16 amino acids. Trimming at V came to 1 base and at J to 3 bases, leaving 7 bases not matched to a gene. Germline-derived CDR1 and CDR2 are LGHNT and FRNRAP. In DNA form, the CDR3 reads TGTGCTAGTGGTTTGGCAGGGGGCGATGGGTACACTGAAGCTTTCTTT. Its translation: CASGLAGGDGYTEAFF.

This chain connects TRBV4-3 to TRBJ2-6; D gene ambiguous. In germline, CDR1 is LGHNA, CDR2 YSLEER. The germline V and J ends were trimmed by 0 bases and 2 bases, with 5 bases remaining between them. The CDR3 totals 15 residues. The CDR3 is CASSQDGTGANVLTF. In nucleotides, the CDR3 is TGCGCCAGCAGCCAAGATGGGACTGGGGCCAACGTCCTGACTTTC.

The gene calls are TRBV5-1 and TRBJ2-7; TRBD1 aligns across 9 bases. Germline V gene data show CDR1 as SGHRS and CDR2 as YFSETQ. This CDR3 contains 14 residues. V gave up 2 bases and J gave up 4 bases; unmatched junction bases: 4. CDR3 bases: TGCGCCAGCAGCTTCGGGGACAGGGTTTACGAGCAGTACTTC. It yields the protein CASSFGDRVYEQYF. Drawing the rest from reference TRBV5-1 and TRBJ2-7, the complete variable domain is KAGVTQTPRYLIKTRGQQVTLSCSPISGHRSVSWYQQTPGQGLQFLFEYFSETQRNKGNFPGRFSGRQFSNSRSEMNVSTLELGDSALYLCASSFGDRVYEQYFGPGTRLTVT.

The chain combines TRBV2 with TRBJ2-3; possible D gene TRBD2, 5 bases. The germline gives CDR1 SNHLY, CDR2 FYNNEI. The CDR3 has 13 amino acids. Trimming took 8 bases from V and 5 from J, leaving 14 bases between them. CDR3: CASRQARGDTQYF. DNA for the CDR3: TGTGCCAGCCGCCAGGCACGGGGAGATACGCAGTATTTT. Complete variable domain (other parts from reference TRBV2 and TRBJ2-3): EPEVTQTPSHQVTQMGQEVILRCVPISNHLYFYWYRQILGQKVEFLVSFYNNEISEKSEIFDDQFSVERPDGSNFTLKIRSTKLEDSAMYFCASRQARGDTQYFGPGTRLTVL.

The chain joins TRBV4-1 to TRBJ2-3, with TRBD1 matching 11 bases. Trimming cost V 1 base and J 6 bases; bases outside gene matches: 9. There are 17 residues in the CDR3. Germline CDR1 MGHRA, CDR2 YSYEKL. The CDR3 coding sequence is TGCGCCAGCAGCCAAGGGGTGTCCGGGACAGGGGGGGATACGCAGTATTTT. This gives the protein CASSQGVSGTGGDTQYF.

In its sample, this clone was seen once. J is TRBJ2-7 and V is TRBV6-4; the D gene is possibly TRBD1 (6 bases). The CDR3 is 14 residues long. Germline lookup yields CDR1 MRHNA and CDR2 SNTAGT. With 4 bases removed from V and 5 bases from J, the gap between germline ends came to 15 bases. The CDR3 nucleotides are TGTGCCAGCAGTGCGTGGGGGCTGAGTAACGAGCAGTACTTC. This translates into CASSAWGLSNEQYF.

The chain carries TRBV29-1 and TRBJ1-2; no reliable D call. The germline V and J ends were trimmed by 0 bases and 10 bases, with 15 bases remaining between them. The germline gives CDR1 SQVTM, CDR2 ANQGSEA. The CDR3 runs to 13 residues. The CDR3 region is CSVEDSPGFVYTF. As DNA, the CDR3 is TGCAGCGTTGAAGACAGCCCCGGATTCGTCTACACCTTC. The variable domain in full, with the rest retrieved from reference TRBV29-1 and TRBJ1-2, is SAVISQKPSRDICQRGTSLTIQCQVDSQVTMMFWYRQQPGQSLTLIATANQGSEATYESGFVIDKFPISRPNLTFSTLTVSNMSPEDSSIYLCSVEDSPGFVYTFGSGTRLTVV.

The chain couples TRBV18 to TRBJ2-7; 9 nucleotides align to TRBD1. The CDR3 has 21 residues. Trimming removed 0 bases from V and 0 bases from J; junction bases left unmatched: 18. Germline-derived CDR1 and CDR2 are KGHSH and LQKENI. This chain's CDR3 is CASSPPITSGQGMLSSYEQYF. The CDR3 nucleotides are TGTGCCAGCTCACCACCAATTACTTCGGGACAGGGAATGCTTAGCTCCTACGAGCAGTACTTC.

The chain joins TRBV9 to TRBJ2-3; D uncertain. The germline V gene has CDR1 SGDLS and CDR2 YYNGEE. The CDR3 loop spans 15 amino acids. Trimming pared 3 bases from V and 6 bases from J, leaving 17 bases between. This chain's CDR3 is CASSASPLRRDTQYF. The CDR3 bases are TGTGCCAGCAGCGCCTCACCCTTAAGGCGGGATACGCAGTATTTT.

CDR3 DNA: TGTGCCAGCAGCTTGGACAGGGCCTCTGGAAACACCATATATTTT. Translating it yields CASSLDRASGNTIYF. The chain carries TRBV5-4 and TRBJ1-3, with D possibly matching TRBD1 (6 bases). This CDR3 region has 15 residues. The germline gives CDR1 SGHNT, CDR2 YYREEE (reference sequence). Trimming cost V 0 bases and J 0 bases, with 7 bases left between them.